One and the same sample provided the 23 T cell receptor beta chains below, sequenced in a study of blood T cell repertoires in COVID-19. Generated by immunoSEQ multiplex PCR, the TCRdb table keeps only in-frame clones and is missing some. The table records under 500,000 clones, 75% to 90% of them present only once. Sequencing input: PBMCs or T cells enriched from blood (not recorded which). The origin of the receptors is a man aged 25-40 years who had recovered from COVID-19.

This chain links TRBV6-5 with TRBJ2-7; D is undetermined. The germline V and J ends were trimmed by 6 bases and 6 bases, with 12 bases remaining between them. The CDR3 spans 12 residues. Germline V gives CDR1 MNHEY, CDR2 SVGAGI. The CDR3 loop is CASRGYDSEQYF. The CDR3 nucleotides are TGTGCCAGCAGAGGTTACGACTCCGAGCAGTACTTC.

This chain uses TRBV9 with TRBJ2-7; maybe TRBD2 (6 bases). The CDR3 runs to 17 residues. The germline CDR1 and CDR2 sequences are SGDLS and YYNGEE. The V end was cut by 4 bases, the J end by 5 bases, with 25 bases between. The CDR3 loop reads CASSSGRFGTAQHEQYF. The CDR3 nucleotides are TGTGCCAGCAGCTCGGGCCGATTCGGGACTGCGCAACACGAGCAGTACTTC.

V gene TRBV7-9 combines with J gene TRBJ1-2, with TRBD1 matching 7 bases. V lost 4 bases, J lost 5 bases, and 4 bases stayed unmatched. The CDR3 contains 13 residues. Germline V CDR1 and CDR2: SEHNR, FQNEAQ (reference sequence). The CDR3 region is CASSSQGKYGYTF. The CDR3 DNA is TGTGCCAGCAGCTCACAGGGGAAGTATGGCTACACCTTC.

This clone was observed a single time. The chain joins TRBV15 to TRBJ1-5, with TRBD1 identical over 8 bases. The germline V gene encodes CDR1 LNHNV and CDR2 YYDKDF (reference sequence). The length of the CDR3 is 14 residues. The V and J ends lost 5 bases and 0 bases, in that order; junction bases with no gene match: 0. The CDR3 nucleotides are TGTGCCACCAGCGGGACAGGTAGCAATCAGCCCCAGCATTTT. Translating gives CATSGTGSNQPQHF.

This chain links TRBV5-1 with TRBJ1-1; D is possibly TRBD1 (5 bases). V shed 2 bases and J shed 2 bases, with 16 bases lying between them. CDR3 size: 16 residues. Germline CDR1 reads SGHRS; CDR2 reads YFSETQ. The CDR3 region is CASSFGPTGVNTEAFF. The CDR3 DNA sequence: TGCGCCAGCAGCTTTGGGCCGACGGGGGTTAACACTGAAGCTTTCTTT.

The rearrangement joins TRBV28 to TRBJ1-5, with 7 bases matching TRBD1. Germline V gives CDR1 MDHEN, CDR2 SYDVKM. This CDR3 has 17 residues. The V segment lost 5 bases and the J segment 0 bases; nucleotides outside the gene matches: 10. For the CDR3, the DNA is TGTGCCAGCAGTCCCCAGGGACAGTCTTATAGCAATCAGCCCCAGCATTTT. It encodes CASSPQGQSYSNQPQHF.

J is TRBJ2-7 and V is TRBV5-6; TRBD1 is a possible D gene (6 bases). There are 14 residues in the CDR3. V was trimmed by 8 bases and J by 3 bases, leaving 18 bases between them. The germline gives CDR1 SGHDT, CDR2 YYEEEE. Written as DNA, the CDR3 is TGTGCCAGTCAGAGGGTCCAGGGGCGCTACGAGCAGTACTTC. This codes for CASQRVQGRYEQYF.

A word on this clone: Additional DNA sequences in this sample encode the identical CDR3. The chain has TRBV7-2 and TRBJ2-7; TRBD2 agrees at 14 bases. The CDR3 totals 15 residues. V was clipped by 5 bases and J by 3 bases; unmatched bases: 3. Germline assignment: CDR1 SGHTA and CDR2 FQGNSA. CDR3 coding DNA: TGTGCCAGCAGCCCAGGGACTAGCGGGAGCTACGAGCAGTACTTC. It yields the protein CASSPGTSGSYEQYF.

The genes are TRBV9 and TRBJ2-7, with TRBD2 identical over 13 bases. The junction had 5 bases not matched to a gene; V was cut back by 3 bases and J by 5 bases. The length of the CDR3 is 15 residues. Germline CDR1 is SGDLS and CDR2 is YYNGEE. The CDR3 protein is CASSATGTSGNEQYF. The CDR3 nucleotides are TGTGCCAGCAGCGCTACCGGGACTAGCGGGAACGAGCAGTACTTC. Filled out from reference TRBV9 and TRBJ2-7, the complete variable domain reads DSGVTQTPKHLITATGQRVTLRCSPRSGDLSVYWYQQSLDQGLQFLIQYYNGEERAKGNILERFSAQQFPDLHSELNLSSLELGDSALYFCASSATGTSGNEQYFGPGTRLTVT.

This chain links TRBV5-6 with TRBJ1-1, with D possibly TRBD1 on 5 matching bases. The CDR3 extends over 16 amino acids. From germline, CDR1 is SGHDT and CDR2 YYEEEE. Trimming took off 6 bases at V and 4 bases at J, with 22 bases between the two ends. The CDR3 nucleotides are TGTGCCAGCACCCATCGGGGCGGGCGGGGGACCACTGAAGCTTTCTTT. It is translated as CASTHRGGRGTTEAFF.

The chain uses TRBV24-1 and TRBJ1-1; TRBD1 might be the D (5 bases). Germline-derived CDR1 and CDR2 are KGHDR and SFDVKD. Trimming shortened V by 0 bases and J by 7 bases, and 8 bases separated the two germline ends. The CDR3 covers 13 residues. CDR3 nucleotide sequence: TGTGCCACCAGTGATTTGCAGGGTGGTGAAGCTTTCTTT. The encoded protein is CATSDLQGGEAFF.

The chain's CDR3 is CASTPGGQGNEKLFF. The CDR3 coding sequence is TGTGCCAGCACCCCCGGGGGTCAGGGTAATGAAAAACTGTTTTTT. The chain uses TRBV7-9 and TRBJ1-4, with D perhaps TRBD1 (5 bases). Germline loops: CDR1 SEHNR, CDR2 FQNEAQ (reference sequence). Trimming shortened V by 7 bases and J by 4 bases, and 16 bases separated the two germline ends. The CDR3 contains 15 residues.

V gene TRBV5-8 combines with J gene TRBJ1-1, with D unresolved. The CDR3 runs 15 residues. Germline-derived CDR1 and CDR2 are SGHTS and YDEGEE. Trimming pared 4 bases from V and 0 bases from J, leaving 13 bases between. The CDR3 spells CASSRGVSMNTEAFF. In DNA form, the CDR3 reads TGTGCCAGCAGCCGCGGGGTCAGCATGAACACTGAAGCTTTCTTT.

This clone was observed once. The genes are TRBV5-1 and TRBJ2-3; a weak D match, TRBD2 (6 bases). Germline V gene data show CDR1 as SGHRS and CDR2 as YFSETQ. The V and J ends lost 4 bases and 0 bases respectively, with 15 bases between them. The CDR3 totals 16 residues. The chain's CDR3 is CASSEAGGYSTDTQYF. The CDR3 DNA is TGCGCCAGCAGCGAGGCCGGGGGTTATAGCACAGATACGCAGTATTTT.

The genes are TRBV27 and TRBJ2-5, with 7 bases lining up with TRBD1. Germline lookup yields CDR1 MNHEY and CDR2 SMNVEV (reference sequence). The CDR3 extends over 17 amino acids. Trimming took 2 bases from V and 4 from J; bases not matched to a gene: 13. The CDR3 region is CASSLLPVKGARETQYF. In DNA, the CDR3 is TGTGCCAGCAGTTTACTCCCCGTTAAGGGGGCTAGAGAGACCCAGTACTTC.

This chain uses TRBV19 with TRBJ1-1; possibly TRBD1 for D (6 bases). CDR1 and CDR2 from the germline V gene are LNHDA and SQIVND (reference sequence). The V and J ends lost 10 bases and 5 bases respectively, with 11 bases between them. This CDR3 region has 11 residues. CDR3 nucleotide sequence: TGTGCCACCCAGGGGAGAACTGAAGCTTTCTTT. Translating gives CATQGRTEAFF.

The chain is built from TRBV19 and TRBJ2-3; TRBD1 might be the D (6 bases). V lost 6 bases and J lost 2, with 15 bases in between. The germline CDR1 and CDR2 sequences are LNHDA and SQIVND (reference sequence). There are 15 residues in the CDR3. CDR3 nucleotide sequence: TGTGCCAGTAGCACCTTTTGGGACAACACAGATACGCAGTATTTT. The encoded protein is CASSTFWDNTDTQYF.

This clone was seen only once. J is TRBJ2-1 and V is TRBV20-1; 10 bases line up with TRBD2. This CDR3 region has 17 residues. V gave up 3 bases and J gave up 2 bases; unmatched junction bases: 10. Germline-derived CDR1 and CDR2 are DFQATT and SNEGSKA (reference sequence). CDR3 amino acids: CSASGFSGRRTYNEQFF. Here the CDR3 DNA reads TGCAGTGCTAGTGGATTTAGCGGGAGGAGGACCTACAATGAGCAGTTCTTC.

The chain couples TRBV2 to TRBJ2-1; D might be TRBD1 (6 bases). The CDR3 has 15 residues. Per the germline V gene, CDR1 is SNHLY and CDR2 is FYNNEI. V lost 6 bases to trimming and J lost 0 bases, with 12 bases between them. Written as DNA, the CDR3 is TGTGCCAGCAGGGGGACACGCAGCTCCTACAATGAGCAGTTCTTC. Amino acid sequence: CASRGTRSSYNEQFF.

In this sample, this clone turned up once. The chain joins TRBV6-4 to TRBJ1-2, with 10 bases matching TRBD1. The germline gives CDR1 MRHNA, CDR2 SNTAGT. This CDR3 is 18 amino acids long. Germline trimming cut 6 bases from V and 4 bases from J; bases unmatched to any gene: 17. The CDR3 nucleotides are TGTGCCAGCAGACGCCAGGGTTCGACAGGGGGCAAAATCTATGGCTACACCTTC. The encoded protein is CASRRQGSTGGKIYGYTF.

The rearrangement links TRBV11-2 to TRBJ2-2; D may be TRBD2 (6 bases). CDR3 length: 15 amino acids. In germline, CDR1 is SGHAT, CDR2 FQNNGV. The ends were cut back, 0 bases at V and 6 bases at J, with 11 bases in the middle. CDR3 residues: CASSLERESPGELFF. CDR3 nucleotide sequence: TGTGCCAGCAGCTTAGAACGGGAGAGCCCCGGGGAGCTGTTTTTT. The complete variable domain, with remaining parts taken from reference TRBV11-2 and TRBJ2-2, reads EAGVAQSPRYKIIEKRQSVAFWCNPISGHATLYWYQQILGQGPKLLIQFQNNGVVDDSQLPKDRFSAERLKGVDSTLKIQPAKLEDSAVYLCASSLERESPGELFFGEGSRLTVL.

A word on this clone: The sample contains more than one DNA sequence encoding this CDR3. The chain has TRBV4-1 and TRBJ1-4; TRBD1 might be the D (5 bases). Germline V lookup: CDR1 MGHRA, CDR2 YSYEKL. The ends were cut back, 1 base at V and 4 bases at J, with 10 bases in the middle. The CDR3 is 15 residues long. The CDR3 nucleotides read TGCGCCAGCAGCCAAGGAGACAGAGATAATGAAAAACTGTTTTTT. As protein: CASSQGDRDNEKLFF.

CDR3 bases: TGTGCCTGCTCCGGGACAGGGTTGACCGGGGAGCTGTTTTTT. This gives the protein CACSGTGLTGELFF. The V call is TRBV19, the J call TRBJ2-2; TRBD1 matches 9 bases. CDR3 length: 14 amino acids. After removal of 11 bases from V and 5 bases from J, the junction contained 9 bases not matched to a gene. The germline V gene encodes CDR1 LNHDA and CDR2 SQIVND (reference sequence).